Included here is one TCR beta chain sequence, with context. The antigen is undetermined. The source of the sample is a study of T cell responses to AZD1222 COVID-19 vaccine. Method: immunoSEQ multiplex PCR; TCRdb's copy keeps in-frame clones and lacks some. This sample carries fewer than 120,000 clones, 85% to 95% of them seen once, and the ten largest clones take over 6.5%. The ends were cut back, 4 bases at V and 10 bases at J, with 8 bases in the middle. CDR3 length: 11 residues. The germline CDR1 and CDR2 sequences are SGHAT and FQNNGV. Whole-study findings and limits: AZD1222 recipients seropositive at baseline numbered only 6 or 7. An increase in Spike-specific TCR breadth and depth was observed after two AZD1222 doses. Females outnumbered males among donors, who were mostly white British; clonal diversity was possibly underestimated.

The TCR sequence derives from an adult in good health. The sample here was peripheral blood, taken on day 0 of AZD1222 vaccination. The V call is TRBV11-2, the J call TRBJ1-3; D is undetermined. The CDR3 here is CASSSTITIYF. The CDR3 region has the DNA TGTGCCAGCAGCTCGACTATTACCATATATTTT.